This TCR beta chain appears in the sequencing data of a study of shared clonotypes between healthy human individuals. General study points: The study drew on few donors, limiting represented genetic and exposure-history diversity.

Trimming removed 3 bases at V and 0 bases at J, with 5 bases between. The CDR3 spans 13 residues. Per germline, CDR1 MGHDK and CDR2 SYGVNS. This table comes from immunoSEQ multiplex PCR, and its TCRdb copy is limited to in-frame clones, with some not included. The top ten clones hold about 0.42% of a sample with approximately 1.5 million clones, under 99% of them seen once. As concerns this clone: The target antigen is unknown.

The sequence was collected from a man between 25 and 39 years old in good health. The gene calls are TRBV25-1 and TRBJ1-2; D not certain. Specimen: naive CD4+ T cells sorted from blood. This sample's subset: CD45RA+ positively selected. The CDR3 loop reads CASSDIANYGYTF. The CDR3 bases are TGTGCCAGCAGTGACATCGCTAACTATGGCTACACCTTC.